Listed below are T cell receptor beta chains from one sample, sequenced in a study of cytotoxic CD8 clonotypes in ibrutinib-treated CLL. Profiled with immunoSEQ multiplex PCR; TCRdb holds only in-frame clones, not every one. This sample has 200,000 to 250,000 clones, with more than 70% found just once. Sequenced material: PBMCs, taken after 12 months of ibrutinib treatment. Receptors were obtained from a human donor with chronic lymphocytic leukemia. The CDR3 runs from the conserved cysteine through the conserved F or W. Fields, in order: J gene, D gene, clone size, V gene, CDR3 DNA, CDR3 protein. D genes are given only for firm matches. Not every row has a clone size; where given, it reads once, few, many or a size class.

TRBJ2-5,TRBD2,-,TRBV10-3,TGTGCCACTCAGCGGGGGGCTGGAGAGACCCAGTACTTC,CATQRGAGETQYF
TRBJ2-1,-,-,TRBV30,TGTGCCTGGAGTCGGGGAGGGGGCAATGAGCAGTTCTTC,CAWSRGGGNEQFF
TRBJ1-2,TRBD1,few,TRBV6-5,TGTGCCAGCAGCCCGACAGGGGGTCGTGGCTACACCTTC,CASSPTGGRGYTF
TRBJ1-2,TRBD1,-,TRBV28,TGTGCCAGCAGTTTTGGACAGGGGGCCCAACTTTATGGCTACACCTTC,CASSFGQGAQLYGYTF
TRBJ2-5,-,-,TRBV27,TGTGCCAGCAGTCCAACCGGGCCCTCACCGGGGGAGACCCAGTACTTC,CASSPTGPSPGETQYF
TRBJ1-2,-,-,TRBV18,TGTGCCAGCTCACCGCAGAGAACCGACACCTATGGCTACACCTTC,CASSPQRTDTYGYTF
TRBJ1-5,-,few,TRBV6-6,TGTGCCAGCAGTTACTCAGTAGTTGGCAATCAGCCCCAGCATTTT,CASSYSVVGNQPQHF
TRBJ2-1,TRBD2,few,TRBV5-1,TGCGCCAGCAGTCTAGCGGGAAGCTCCTACAATGAGCAGTTCTTC,CASSLAGSSYNEQFF
TRBJ2-7,TRBD1,few,TRBV7-6,TGTGCCAGCAGCCCCGGGACAGGGTACGAGCAGTACTTC,CASSPGTGYEQYF
TRBJ2-7,TRBD2,-,TRBV2,TGTGCCAGCGACCCCGGGACTAGCGGGAGCTACGAGCAGTACTTC,CASDPGTSGSYEQYF
TRBJ1-2,TRBD1,-,TRBV28,TGTGCCAGCCTTCGGGGACAGGGGTCCGGTGGCTACACCTTC,CASLRGQGSGGYTF
TRBJ2-7,TRBD1,once,TRBV11-2,TGTGCCAGCAGCTCATCCCGGGACAGGGGTTACGAGCAGTACTTC,CASSSSRDRGYEQYF
TRBJ1-1,-,-,TRBV11-2,TGTGCCAGCCTTATCGTCGGGTTGAACACTGAAGCTTTCTTT,CASLIVGLNTEAFF
TRBJ2-3,TRBD1,-,TRBV19,TGTGCCAGTAGTATAGACCCGGGACAGAGCACAGATACGCAGTATTTT,CASSIDPGQSTDTQYF
TRBJ1-5,-,few,TRBV28,TGTGCCAGCAGTTTAAGGGAGCCCCAGCATTTT,CASSLREPQHF
TRBJ1-2,-,once,TRBV4-1,TGCGCCAGCAGCCAAAGGCAGTCCAGGGATGGCTACACCTTC,CASSQRQSRDGYTF
TRBJ2-5,-,-,TRBV6-5,TGTGCCAGCAGTTATTACAGGGTTGAGCCCCAGTACTTC,CASSYYRVEPQYF
TRBJ2-7,-,-,TRBV19,TGTGCCAGTAGTATAGATCTAGCCCGGGGCGAGCAGTACTTC,CASSIDLARGEQYF
TRBJ2-5,-,-,TRBV7-9,TGTGCCAGCAGCTTAGGGCAGGGACAAGAGACCCAGTACTTC,CASSLGQGQETQYF
TRBJ2-7,-,-,TRBV5-1,TGCGCCAGCTCTGACACTTACGAGCAGTACTTC,CASSDTYEQYF
TRBJ2-2,-,once,TRBV6-5,TGTGCCACCGGGGGACTGATGAACACCGGGGAGCTGTTTTTT,CATGGLMNTGELFF
TRBJ2-3,-,-,TRBV7-6,TGTGCCAGCAGCTTAGCGAGAGGGATAGATACGCAGTATTTT,CASSLARGIDTQYF